The sequence of this T cell receptor beta chain was determined in a study of beta chain features in type 1 diabetes. For the study at large: Patients did not differ from healthy donors in age, gender or cell yield. Sorted cells numbering roughly 98,000,000 were examined across all samples. Broader study findings: A definitive answer on HLA type influencing TCRB rearrangement was not reached here.

Every sorted population was more than 95% pure. Losses at the gene ends were 7 bases for V and 5 bases for J; bases not matched to a gene: 15. Germline V gene lookup returns CDR1 MDHEN and CDR2 SYDVKM. The CDR3 sequence is 16 residues long. The whole isolated RNA underwent reverse transcription, so sequencing captured expressed TCRB transcripts. Measured with immunoSEQ multiplex PCR; TCRdb has only the in-frame clones, and not every one. Of over 500,000 clones in the sample, 15% to 19% were seen once. This clone was counted a few times. Its antigen is undetermined. The chain employs TRBV28 and TRBJ1-1; 8 bases are shared with TRBD1. Material for sequencing was naive CD4+ T cells from blood. This sequence was found in a young man in good health. The CDR3 bases are TGTGCCAGCATTAAACCAGGAGCAGGGGGCTGGACTGAAGCTTTCTTT. Residues: CASIKPGAGGWTEAFF.